This TCR beta chain was observed in a study of T cells expressing NK-cell markers (TCRdb year 2020). Study-wide context: TCR beta-chain repertoires were profiled in sorted CD3+CD56+NKG2C+, CD3+CD56+NKG2C- and CD3+CD56-NKG2C+ T-cell subsets from roughly eight donors. The study sequenced eight donors, all healthy volunteers chosen at random: three men and five women. Of the eight sequenced donors, seven were found to be HCMV-seropositive and one was found to be HCMV-seronegative. Libraries were sequenced as 2 x 150 bp reads on Illumina HiSeq 2000/2500, MiSeq or NextSeq. Points the paper makes about the study in general: In several donors, the dominant CD3+CD56+NKG2C+ clonotypes were found to rank among the top 10 CD8+ clonotypes and to make up about 1.0-7.0% of CD8+ T cells. Whether the expanded NKG2C-expressing T cell clones were specific for HCMV antigens remained unclear. Those dominant clonotypes were again the most abundant among CD3+CD56-NKG2C+ cells in four donors, at about 28.3-65%.

Its CDR3 holds 15 amino acids, cysteine through phenylalanine. Only the protein is available. HCMV-specific IgG was detected in serum with a commercial ELISA kit to determine HCMV serostatus. Ficoll density gradient centrifugation was used to isolate peripheral blood mononuclear cells from blood. Turning to this clonotype: Which antigen it targets is not known.

These reads were obtained on an Illumina HiSeq 2000. TCR beta cDNA libraries were prepared using 5'RACE template switching, which introduced a universal primer site and unique molecular identifiers. cDNA synthesis was primed from the TCR beta constant segment, followed by two successive PCR amplification steps. The paper's data handling went like this. MIGEC was used to demultiplex reads and group the reads by UMI, and MiTCR was used to assemble and quantify clonotypes. Only TCR cDNA sequences supported by at least two reads were kept to exclude erroneous sequences. Downstream repertoire analysis used the tcR package, and clonotypes were matched across fractions by CDR3 nucleotide sequence plus V segment. VDJmatch was used to annotate antigen specificity against VDJdb, with one amino acid substitution in CDR3 permitted. After reprocessing by TCRdb, each CDR3 protein sequence is one entry, and no DNA is given. Here the V and J calls rest on TCRdb's processing, not on the authors' analysis. The sample table holds fewer than 300,000 distinct CDR3 sequences. The ten largest clonotypes hold more than 3.5% of the sample.

This receptor was obtained from a woman between 18 and 70 years old in good health. The chain is encoded by TRBV12-3 or TRBV12-4 joined to TRBJ2-7; the D call from TCRdb, TRBD1, cannot be confirmed without DNA. The specimen sequenced was blood T cells: a sorted CD56 or NKG2C T cell subset, CD4+ or CD8+ T cells, or bulk PBMC T cells (not recorded which). The CDR3: CASSQYRDRAYEQYF.